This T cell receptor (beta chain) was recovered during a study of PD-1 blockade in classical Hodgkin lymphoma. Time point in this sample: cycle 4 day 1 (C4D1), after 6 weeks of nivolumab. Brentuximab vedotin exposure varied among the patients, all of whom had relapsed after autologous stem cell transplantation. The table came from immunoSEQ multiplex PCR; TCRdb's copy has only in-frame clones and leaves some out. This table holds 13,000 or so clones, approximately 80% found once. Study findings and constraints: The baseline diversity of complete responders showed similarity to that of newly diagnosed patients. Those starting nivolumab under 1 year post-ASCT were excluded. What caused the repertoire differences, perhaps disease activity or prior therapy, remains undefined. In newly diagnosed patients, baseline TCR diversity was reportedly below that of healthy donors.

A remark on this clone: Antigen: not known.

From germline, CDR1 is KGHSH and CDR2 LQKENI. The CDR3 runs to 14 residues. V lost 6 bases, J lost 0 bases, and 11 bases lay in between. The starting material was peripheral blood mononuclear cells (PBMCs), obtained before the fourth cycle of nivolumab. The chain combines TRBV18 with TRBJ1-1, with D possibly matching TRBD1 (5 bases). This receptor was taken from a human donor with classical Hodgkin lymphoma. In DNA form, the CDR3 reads TGTGCCAGCTCGCCTCGGGGCCTGAACACTGAAGCTTTCTTT. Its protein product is CASSPRGLNTEAFF.